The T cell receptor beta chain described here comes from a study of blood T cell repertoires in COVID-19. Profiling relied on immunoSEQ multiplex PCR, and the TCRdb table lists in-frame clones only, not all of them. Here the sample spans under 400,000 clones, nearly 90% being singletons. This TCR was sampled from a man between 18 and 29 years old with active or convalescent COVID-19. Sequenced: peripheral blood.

The CDR3 nucleotides read TGTGCCAGCAGCTTAGGTAGGGGGCGAACCTACGAGCAGTACTTC. Translated: CASSLGRGRTYEQYF. The genes are TRBV11-3 and TRBJ2-7; 7 bases are shared with TRBD1. CDR3 size: 15 residues. CDR1 is SGHNT and CDR2 is YENEEA in the germline V gene. Trimming removed 1 base from V and 2 bases from J; junction bases left unmatched: 5.